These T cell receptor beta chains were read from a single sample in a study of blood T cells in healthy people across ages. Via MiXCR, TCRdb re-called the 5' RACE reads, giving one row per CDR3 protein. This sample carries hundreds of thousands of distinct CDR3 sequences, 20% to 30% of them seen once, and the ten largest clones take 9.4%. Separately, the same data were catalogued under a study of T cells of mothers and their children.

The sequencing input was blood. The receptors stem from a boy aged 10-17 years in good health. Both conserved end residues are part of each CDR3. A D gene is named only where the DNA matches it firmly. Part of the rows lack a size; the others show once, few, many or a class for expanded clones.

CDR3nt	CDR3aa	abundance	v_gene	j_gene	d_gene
TGTGCCAGCAGCTTAGGATACGGGGGAACCTACGAGCAGTACTTC	CASSLGYGGTYEQYF	NA	TRBV7-2	TRBJ2-7	NA
TGTGCCAGCAGCCCCGGGTTGAATTCACCCCTCCACTTT	CASSPGLNSPLHF	few	TRBV11-2	TRBJ1-6	NA
TGTGCCAGCAGCCAAGGCCCAACAGGCGGCGGCTACACCTTC	CASSQGPTGGGYTF	few	TRBV3-1	TRBJ1-2	NA
TGTGCCAGCAGTCGGACAGGGAGATTATACAATGAGCAGTTCTTC	CASSRTGRLYNEQFF	NA	TRBV28	TRBJ2-1	TRBD1
TGTGCCAGCAGTTCTTACAGACTAGCACCTAAGAATGAGCAGTTCTTC	CASSSYRLAPKNEQFF	few	TRBV6-2/TRBV6-3	TRBJ2-1	TRBD2
TGCGCCAGCAGCCAAGTCTCCGGGACAGCCTATGGCTACACCTTC	CASSQVSGTAYGYTF	NA	TRBV4-3	TRBJ1-2	TRBD1
TGTGCCAGCAGTTACTGGCCAGAAAGCTCCTACGAGCAGTACTTC	CASSYWPESSYEQYF	few	TRBV6-6	TRBJ2-7	NA
TGTGCCAGTACCGTAACCATACACGCCTGGGGCGGGGAGCTGTTTTTT	CASTVTIHAWGGELFF	few	TRBV19	TRBJ2-2	NA
TGCGCCAGCAGCTTCGTAGCGGGGGGGTCCGAGCAGTACTTC	CASSFVAGGSEQYF	few	TRBV5-1	TRBJ2-7	TRBD2
TGTGCCAGCAGCGTAGTCCCCATGGGCAGGGCCTACTCTGGAAACACCATATATTTT	CASSVVPMGRAYSGNTIYF	NA	TRBV9	TRBJ1-3	NA
TGTGCCAGCTACCCCTATGGGGTAGAGAACACCGGGGAGTTGTTTTTT	CASYPYGVENTGELFF	few	TRBV27	TRBJ2-2	NA
TGTGCCAGCAGATTAAGCGGGCTCCAATCCGAGCAGTTCTTC	CASRLSGLQSEQFF	NA	TRBV6-2/TRBV6-3	TRBJ2-1	NA
TGTGCCAGCAGTTCCCCGGGGGGCAGGGACCGCACAGATACGCAGTATTTT	CASSSPGGRDRTDTQYF	few	TRBV4-2	TRBJ2-3	NA
TGTGCCAGCAGCGCCGGGACTAGCGGGAGAGCAGATACGCAGTATTTT	CASSAGTSGRADTQYF	few	TRBV7-3	TRBJ2-3	TRBD2
TGTGCCAGCAGCCCCAGGGGAGGTGGCACTGAAGCTTTCTTT	CASSPRGGGTEAFF	NA	TRBV7-9	TRBJ1-1	NA
TGCAGCGTTGTCGGAGGGGTTGGGGATGAGCAGTTCTTC	CSVVGGVGDEQFF	NA	TRBV29-1	TRBJ2-1	NA
TGTGCCACCCATGAATACACTGAAGCTTTCTTT	CATHEYTEAFF	NA	TRBV6-5	TRBJ1-1	NA
TGTGCCAGCAGCGGACCGGGACAGGCGACTAGCGGGGACTACAATGAGCAGTTCTTC	CASSGPGQATSGDYNEQFF	NA	TRBV12-3/TRBV12-4	TRBJ2-1	TRBD2
TGCAGTGCTGGCCGGGGACCGGGGCAGTACACCGGGGAGCTGTTTTTT	CSAGRGPGQYTGELFF	NA	TRBV20-1	TRBJ2-2	NA
TGTGCCAGCAGCTTTATAGGGGGCGGGGGAGATACGCAGTATTTT	CASSFIGGGGDTQYF	few	TRBV7-2	TRBJ2-3	NA
TGTGCCAGTAGTCTCAGGGCCGGGGCCAACGTCCTGACTTTC	CASSLRAGANVLTF	NA	TRBV19	TRBJ2-6	NA
TGTGCCAGCAGCACACAGGGACAGGGGGTCTACGAGCAGTACTTC	CASSTQGQGVYEQYF	few	TRBV5-6	TRBJ2-7	TRBD1
TGCGCCAGCAGCTTGGCCCTAGAAGAGGGCACTGAAGCTTTCTTT	CASSLALEEGTEAFF	NA	TRBV5-1	TRBJ1-1	NA
TGCAGCGTTGACCCAGGACAGGGGAACACCGGGGAGCTGTTTTTT	CSVDPGQGNTGELFF	NA	TRBV29-1	TRBJ2-2	TRBD1
TGTGCCAGCAGTTACGACAGGATGGGTGACTATGGCTACACCTTC	CASSYDRMGDYGYTF	NA	TRBV6-5	TRBJ1-2	NA
TGTGCCAGCAGCCCGGGACTAGCGGAGACCTACGAGCAGTACTTC	CASSPGLAETYEQYF	NA	TRBV4-2	TRBJ2-7	TRBD2
TGTGCCAGCAGCCTCAACGTGGGACTACCCGAGCAGTACTTC	CASSLNVGLPEQYF	few	TRBV13	TRBJ2-7	TRBD2
TGTGCCAGCAGTTTTTACACTGAAGCTCTCTTT	CASSFYTEALF	few	TRBV28	TRBJ1-1	NA
TGTGCCAGCAGCTTGTGGGTGACTAGCGGTAAAAGCCAAGAGACCCAGTACTTC	CASSLWVTSGKSQETQYF	few	TRBV5-6	TRBJ2-5	TRBD2
TGTGCCAGCAGTTTCGCGGGTACCTATGGCTACACCTTC	CASSFAGTYGYTF	NA	TRBV12-3/TRBV12-4	TRBJ1-2	NA
TGTGCCAGCAGTCCCGCAGGGGGACTAGTATCAGGAGATACGCAGTATTTT	CASSPAGGLVSGDTQYF	few	TRBV7-8	TRBJ2-3	NA
TGTGCCAGCAGTTTTCCAAGCCCGGGGGGAGGTAATGAAGAACTGTTTTTT	CASSFPSPGGGNEELFF	NA	TRBV28	TRBJ1-4	NA
TGCAGTGCTAGGGTCTCAGACGGGATGAACACTGAAGCTTTCTTT	CSARVSDGMNTEAFF	NA	TRBV20-1	TRBJ1-1	NA
TGTGCCAGCAGCCAAGTTCGGGGTTCACCCCTCCACTTT	CASSQVRGSPLHF	NA	TRBV14	TRBJ1-6	NA
TGTGCCAGCAGCTTAGAAGGTGGGGGCGTCGACTATGGCTACACCTTC	CASSLEGGGVDYGYTF	NA	TRBV11-2	TRBJ1-2	NA